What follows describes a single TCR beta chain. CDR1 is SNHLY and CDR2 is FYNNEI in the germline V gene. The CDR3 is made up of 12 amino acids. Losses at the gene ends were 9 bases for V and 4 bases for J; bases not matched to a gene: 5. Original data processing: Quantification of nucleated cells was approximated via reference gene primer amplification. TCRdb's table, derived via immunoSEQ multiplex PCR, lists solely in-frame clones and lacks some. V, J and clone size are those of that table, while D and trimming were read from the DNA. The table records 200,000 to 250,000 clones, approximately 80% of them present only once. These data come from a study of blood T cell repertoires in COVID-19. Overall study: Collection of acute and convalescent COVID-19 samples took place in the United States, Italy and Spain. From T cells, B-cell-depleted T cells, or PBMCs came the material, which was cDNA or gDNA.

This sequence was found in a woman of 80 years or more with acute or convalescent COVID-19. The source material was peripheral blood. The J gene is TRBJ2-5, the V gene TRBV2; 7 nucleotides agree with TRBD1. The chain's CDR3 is CARGWTGETQYF. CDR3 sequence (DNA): TGTGCCAGGGGCTGGACAGGAGAGACCCAGTACTTC.